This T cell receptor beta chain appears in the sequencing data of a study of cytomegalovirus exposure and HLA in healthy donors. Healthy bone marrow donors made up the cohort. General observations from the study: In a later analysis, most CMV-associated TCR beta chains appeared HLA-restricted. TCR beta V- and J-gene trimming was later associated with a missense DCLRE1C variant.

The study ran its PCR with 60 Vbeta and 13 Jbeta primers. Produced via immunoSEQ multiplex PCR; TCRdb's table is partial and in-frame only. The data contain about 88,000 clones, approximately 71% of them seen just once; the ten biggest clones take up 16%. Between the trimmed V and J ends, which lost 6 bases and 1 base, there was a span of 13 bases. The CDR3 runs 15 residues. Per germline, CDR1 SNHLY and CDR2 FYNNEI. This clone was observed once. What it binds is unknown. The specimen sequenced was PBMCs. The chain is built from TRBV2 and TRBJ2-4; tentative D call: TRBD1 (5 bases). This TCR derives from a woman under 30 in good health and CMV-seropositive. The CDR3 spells CASRVTGSAKNIQYF. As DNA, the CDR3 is TGTGCCAGCAGGGTTACAGGTAGTGCCAAAAACATTCAGTACTTC.